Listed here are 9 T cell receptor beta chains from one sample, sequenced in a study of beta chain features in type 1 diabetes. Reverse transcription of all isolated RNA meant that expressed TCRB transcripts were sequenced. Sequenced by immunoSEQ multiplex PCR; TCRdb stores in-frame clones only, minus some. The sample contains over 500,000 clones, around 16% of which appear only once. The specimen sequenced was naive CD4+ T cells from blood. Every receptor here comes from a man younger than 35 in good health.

For the CDR3, the DNA is TGTGCCAGCCCCCCCCAAGCGGGAGTCGAATACGAGCAGTACTTC. Translating gives CASPPQAGVEYEQYF. The rearrangement uses TRBV21-1 and TRBJ2-7; the DNA was not used to check the table's D call, TRBD2. TRBV21-1 is noted as a pseudogene. The length of the CDR3 is 15 residues.

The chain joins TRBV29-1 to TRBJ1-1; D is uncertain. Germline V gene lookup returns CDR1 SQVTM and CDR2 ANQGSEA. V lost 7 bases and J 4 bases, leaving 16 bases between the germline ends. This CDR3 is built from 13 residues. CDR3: CSAFRSGSTEAFF. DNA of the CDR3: TGCAGCGCCTTCCGCAGTGGGAGCACTGAAGCTTTCTTT.

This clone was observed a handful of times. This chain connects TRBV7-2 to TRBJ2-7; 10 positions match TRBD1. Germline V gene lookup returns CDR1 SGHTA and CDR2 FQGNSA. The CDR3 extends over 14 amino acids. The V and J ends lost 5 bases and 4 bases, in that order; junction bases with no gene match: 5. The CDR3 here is CASSHDRGLYEQYF. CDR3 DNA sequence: TGTGCCAGCAGCCACGACAGGGGGCTGTACGAGCAGTACTTC.

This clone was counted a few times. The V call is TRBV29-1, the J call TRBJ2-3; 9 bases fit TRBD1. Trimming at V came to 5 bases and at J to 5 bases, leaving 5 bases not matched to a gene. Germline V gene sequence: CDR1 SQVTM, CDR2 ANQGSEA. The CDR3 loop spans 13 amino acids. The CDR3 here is CSVTGGIRDTQYF. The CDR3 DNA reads TGCAGCGTTACAGGGGGCATAAGAGATACGCAGTATTTT.

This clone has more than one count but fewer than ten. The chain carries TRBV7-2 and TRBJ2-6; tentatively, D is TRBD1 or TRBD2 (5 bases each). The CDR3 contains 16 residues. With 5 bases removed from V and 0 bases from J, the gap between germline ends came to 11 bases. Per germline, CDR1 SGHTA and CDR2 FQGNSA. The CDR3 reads CASSPGRISGANVLTF. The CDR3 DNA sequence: TGTGCCAGCAGCCCGGGACGGATCTCTGGGGCCAACGTCCTGACTTTC. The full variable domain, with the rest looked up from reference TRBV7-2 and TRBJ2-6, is GAGVSQSPSNKVTEKGKDVELRCDPISGHTALYWYRQSLGQGLEFLIYFQGNSAPDKSGLPSDRFSAERTGGSVSTLTIQRTQQEDSAVYLCASSPGRISGANVLTFGAGSRLTVL.

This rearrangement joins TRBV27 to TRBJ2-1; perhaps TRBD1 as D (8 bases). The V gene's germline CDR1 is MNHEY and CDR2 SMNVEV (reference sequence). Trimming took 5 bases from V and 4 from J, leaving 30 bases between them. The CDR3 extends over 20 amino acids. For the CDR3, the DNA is TGTGCCAGCAGTCTAGAGATCCAGGGGGCGCGCGGGGGCCCTTACAATGAGCAGTTCTTC. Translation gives CASSLEIQGARGGPYNEQFF.

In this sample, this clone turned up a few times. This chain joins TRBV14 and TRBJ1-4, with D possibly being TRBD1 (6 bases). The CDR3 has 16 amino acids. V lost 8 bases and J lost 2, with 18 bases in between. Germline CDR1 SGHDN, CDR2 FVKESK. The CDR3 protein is CASVMGGFRTNEKLFF. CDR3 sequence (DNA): TGTGCCAGCGTGATGGGGGGCTTTAGGACTAATGAAAAACTGTTTTTT.

The chain's CDR3 is CASSLEGSSNYGYTF. CDR3 sequence (DNA): TGTGCCAGCAGCTTAGAAGGGTCCTCTAACTATGGCTACACCTTC. The chain has TRBV7-2 and TRBJ1-2; D call uncertain. The CDR3 loop spans 15 amino acids. V was trimmed by 1 base and J by 0 bases, leaving 9 bases between them. Germline V gene lookup returns CDR1 SGHTA and CDR2 FQGNSA.

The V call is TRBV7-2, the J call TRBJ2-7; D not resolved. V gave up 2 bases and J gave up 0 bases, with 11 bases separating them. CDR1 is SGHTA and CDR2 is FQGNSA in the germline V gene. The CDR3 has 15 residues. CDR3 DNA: TGTGCCAGCAGCTTAATAAGACGGAACTCCTACGAGCAGTACTTC. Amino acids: CASSLIRRNSYEQYF.